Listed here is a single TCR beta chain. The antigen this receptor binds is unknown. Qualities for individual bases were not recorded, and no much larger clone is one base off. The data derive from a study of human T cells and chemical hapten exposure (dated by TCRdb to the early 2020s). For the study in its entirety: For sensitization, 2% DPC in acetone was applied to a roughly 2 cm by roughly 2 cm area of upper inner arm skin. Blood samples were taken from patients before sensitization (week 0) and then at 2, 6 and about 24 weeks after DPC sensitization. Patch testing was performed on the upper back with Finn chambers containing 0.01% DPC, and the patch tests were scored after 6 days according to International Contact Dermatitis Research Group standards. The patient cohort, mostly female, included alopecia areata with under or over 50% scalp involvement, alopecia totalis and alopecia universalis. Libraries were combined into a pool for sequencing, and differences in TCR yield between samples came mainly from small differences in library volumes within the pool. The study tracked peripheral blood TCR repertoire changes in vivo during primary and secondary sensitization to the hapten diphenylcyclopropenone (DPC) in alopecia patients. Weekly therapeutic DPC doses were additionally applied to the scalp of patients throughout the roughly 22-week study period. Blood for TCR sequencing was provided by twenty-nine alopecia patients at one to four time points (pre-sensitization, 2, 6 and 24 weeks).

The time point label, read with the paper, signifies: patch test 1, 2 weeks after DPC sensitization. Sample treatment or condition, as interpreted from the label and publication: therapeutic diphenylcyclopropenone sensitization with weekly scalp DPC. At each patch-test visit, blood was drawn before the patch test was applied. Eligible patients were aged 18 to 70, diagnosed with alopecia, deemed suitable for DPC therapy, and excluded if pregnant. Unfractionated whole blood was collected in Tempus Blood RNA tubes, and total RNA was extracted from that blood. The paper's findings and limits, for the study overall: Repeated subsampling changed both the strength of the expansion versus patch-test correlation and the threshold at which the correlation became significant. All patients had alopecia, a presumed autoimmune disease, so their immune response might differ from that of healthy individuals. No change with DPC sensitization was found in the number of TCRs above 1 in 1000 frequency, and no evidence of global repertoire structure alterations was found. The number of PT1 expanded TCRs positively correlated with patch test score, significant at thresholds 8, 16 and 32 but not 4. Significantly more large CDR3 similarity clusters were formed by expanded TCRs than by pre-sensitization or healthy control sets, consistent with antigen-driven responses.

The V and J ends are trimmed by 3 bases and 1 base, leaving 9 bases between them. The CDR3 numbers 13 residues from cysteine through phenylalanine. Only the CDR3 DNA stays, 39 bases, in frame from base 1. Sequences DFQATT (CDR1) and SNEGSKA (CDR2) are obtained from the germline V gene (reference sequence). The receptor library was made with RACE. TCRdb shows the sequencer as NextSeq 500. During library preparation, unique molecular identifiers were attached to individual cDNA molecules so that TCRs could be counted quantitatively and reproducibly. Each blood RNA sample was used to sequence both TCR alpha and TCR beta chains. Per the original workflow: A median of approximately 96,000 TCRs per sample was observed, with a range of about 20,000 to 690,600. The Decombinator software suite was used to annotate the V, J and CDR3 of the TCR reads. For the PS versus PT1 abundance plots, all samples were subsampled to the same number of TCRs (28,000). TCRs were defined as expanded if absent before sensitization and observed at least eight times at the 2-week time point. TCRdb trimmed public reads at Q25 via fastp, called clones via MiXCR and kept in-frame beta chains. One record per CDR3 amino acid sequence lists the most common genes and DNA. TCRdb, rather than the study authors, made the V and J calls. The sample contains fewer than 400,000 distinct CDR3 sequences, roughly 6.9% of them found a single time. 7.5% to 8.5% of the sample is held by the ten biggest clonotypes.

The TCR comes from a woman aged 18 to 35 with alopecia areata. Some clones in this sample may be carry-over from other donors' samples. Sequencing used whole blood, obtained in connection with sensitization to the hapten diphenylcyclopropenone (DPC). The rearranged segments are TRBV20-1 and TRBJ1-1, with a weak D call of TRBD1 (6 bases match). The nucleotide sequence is TGCAGTGCTAGCCTCAGGGGGAACACTGAAGCTTTCTTT. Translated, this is CSASLRGNTEAFF.